This TCR beta chain is drawn from a study of shared clonotypes between healthy human individuals (dated by TCRdb to between 2020 and 2021). Concerning the study at large: The cohort comprised two women and a few men aged 18 to 49 years. To estimate repertoire size and how much clonotypes are shared between individuals, the study performed deep sequencing of blood TCR repertoires from 4 to 6 healthy adults. Different laboratories and diverse techniques were used to prepare libraries and sequence TCR repertoires, to increase sequencing depth and limit assay-specific biases. Between about 0.8 and 9 billion PBMCs per donor were obtained by leukapheresis. For each donor, three plates each were used for CD4 naive and CD4 memory, two plates were used for CD8 naive, and one plate was used for CD8 memory. What the work shows at the level of the full study, not this receptor alone: Sampling was restricted to blood, and TCR repertoires in tissues likely differ from the TCR repertoires found in blood. Pairwise subsampling indicated that sequencing depth was expected to affect the degree of clonotype sharing among donors. Roughly 5% of naive CD4, roughly 3.5% of naive CD8, 2.3% of memory CD4, and approximately 0.4% of memory CD8 clonotypes were shared across several donors. Naive subsets generally had larger estimated clonotype richness than memory subsets did. Incomplete sequencing was indicated by rarefaction of sorted-subset datasets, despite the large sequencing depth. The small number of donors limited the genetic and exposure-history diversity represented. Compared with non-shared clonotypes, clonotypes shared by all four sorted-subset donors had higher generation probabilities.

The germline V gene specifies SGHRS as CDR1 and YFSETQ as CDR2. Including the terminal cysteine and phenylalanine, the CDR3 comprises 20 residues. CDR3 DNA only is kept here, 60 bases in frame from base 1. V is trimmed back by 4 bases and J by 1 base, and the junction contains 17 bases that no gene match accounts for. Comment on this clone: Its antigen is unknown. Base quality data are lacking; no much larger clone is found one base away.

Donors were healthy HIV-negative adults with no recently reported acute infections or vaccinations. Every donor was a Caucasian adult residing in Nashville, Tennessee, USA. Magnetic negative selection was used to enrich CD4+ T cells, after which naive cells were positively selected on CD45RA and the negative fraction became the memory subset. Blood was obtained by leukapheresis, after which PBMCs were separated by Ficoll-Histopaque density gradient centrifugation and cryopreserved in liquid nitrogen vapor phase. Analytical flow cytometry was used to check the purity and quantity of every magnetically sorted T cell population. From each sorted fraction, genomic DNA was isolated and quantified by UV absorbance on a Nanodrop 2000c. TCR CDR3 regions were amplified from genomic DNA by multiplex PCR using the deep immunoSEQ assay. Extracted genomic DNA from each cell subset was distributed evenly across all wells of several immunoSEQ 96-well plates, and each plate was treated as a replicate. For sorted subsets, about 0.2 ug genomic DNA, equal to 30,000 to 35,000 T cell genomes, was loaded into each replicate PCR. Purified libraries were measured with a Qubit 3.0 fluorometer, size-checked on a Bioanalyzer 2100, and measured again with the KAPA Library Quantification kit. A separate single-read 150-cycle Illumina NextSeq 550 flow cell was used to sequence each immunoSEQ 96-well plate. The original methods were these. The immunoSEQ output contained only junctional sequences without quality scores, so filtering could not match that applied to full-length reads. Sequences were annotated with PyIR, a Python wrapper for IgBLAST v1.9, using IMGT germline references to assign V/J genes and CDR3. Any read was removed if the V/J assignment was weak (E-value above 1e-6), the CDR3 was missing, or the read contained stop codons, out-of-frame junctions, or ambiguous translated residues. V3J clonotypes were defined by identical inferred V gene, J gene, and CDR3 amino acid sequence. Percentage overlap between repertoires was computed as shared unique clonotypes divided by the size of the smaller repertoire. Richness of each repertoire was evaluated using RTK rarefaction, the Chao1 estimator, and Recon v2.1 estimates of unobserved clonotypes. OLGA was used to compute generation probabilities for all TCRbeta clonotypes that the gDNA method yielded from a few donors. TCRdb took over this immuneACCESS table, retaining in-frame rearrangements with V and J assigned. Such tables are incomplete; in checked studies, under half of the missing clones stem from an unresolved V gene, and the remainder is unexplained. D and trimming come from the DNA, and the V and J calls and clone size come from that table. This sample holds 2 million to 2.5 million clones; roughly 93% were observed only once. The ten largest clones represent 0.39% of the sample.

This TCR derives from a man aged 18-30 years in good health. Some clones in this sample may be carry-over from other donors' samples. The specimen was naive CD4+ T cells from PBMCs. The meaning of the sample's cell subset or site label: CD45RA+ positively selected. The chain couples TRBV5-1 to TRBJ1-4; 9 bases in the middle match TRBD1. The nucleotides read TGCGCCAGCAGCCCCGGTATCGGACAGGGGTCAACGTTAACTAATGAAAAACTGTTTTTT. This sequence encodes CASSPGIGQGSTLTNEKLFF. Reference TRBV5-1 and TRBJ1-4 genes cover what lies past the CDR3, so the full variable domain is KAGVTQTPRYLIKTRGQQVTLSCSPISGHRSVSWYQQTPGQGLQFLFEYFSETQRNKGNFPGRFSGRQFSNSRSEMNVSTLELGDSALYLCASSPGIGQGSTLTNEKLFFGSGTQLSVL.